This T cell receptor (beta chain) was profiled in a study of T cell repertoires in cytomegalovirus infection. General study results and limits: Cumulative public TCR beta family frequency identified carriers of CMV plus the relevant HLA. Dominant in the ex vivo response were TCR beta clonotypes restricted by HLA-C and specific for CMV.

One entry per CDR3 protein, called by TCRdb with MiXCR from the reads. The sample includes about 180,000 distinct CDR3 sequences, about a sixth seen only once; the top ten take approximately 25%. The germline CDR1 and CDR2 sequences are LGHNA and YSLEER. This CDR3 spans 15 amino acids. V shed 6 bases, J shed 2 bases, and the junction held 8 bases outside the gene matches. A remark on this clonotype: Its target is not known.

This sequence was found in a human donor in good health (CMV status not recorded). Some clones in this sample may be carry-over from other donors' samples. The V call is TRBV4-3, the J call TRBJ2-7; 9 bases line up with TRBD1. The sample taken for sequencing was CD8+ T cells from PBMCs. The CDR3 DNA follows: TGCGCCAGCAGACGGACCGGGACAGGGCCCTACGAGCAGTACTTC. Protein: CASRRTGTGPYEQYF.